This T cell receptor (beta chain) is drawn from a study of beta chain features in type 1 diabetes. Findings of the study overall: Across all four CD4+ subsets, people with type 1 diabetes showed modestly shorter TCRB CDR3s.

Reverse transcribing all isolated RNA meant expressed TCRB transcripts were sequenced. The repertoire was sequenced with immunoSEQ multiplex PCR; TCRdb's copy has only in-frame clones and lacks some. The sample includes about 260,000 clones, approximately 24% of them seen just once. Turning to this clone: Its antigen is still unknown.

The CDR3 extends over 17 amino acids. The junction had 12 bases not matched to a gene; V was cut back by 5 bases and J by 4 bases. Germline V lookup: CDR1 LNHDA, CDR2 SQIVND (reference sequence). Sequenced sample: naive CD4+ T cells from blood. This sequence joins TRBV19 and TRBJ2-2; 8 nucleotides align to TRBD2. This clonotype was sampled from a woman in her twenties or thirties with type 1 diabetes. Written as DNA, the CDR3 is TGTGCCAGTAGTCCCAGAGGTTACGGGAGGGGCACCGGGGAGCTGTTTTTT. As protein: CASSPRGYGRGTGELFF.